A selection of T cell receptor beta chains follows, all from one sample in a study of a mutant IDH1 vaccine in newly diagnosed glioma. Their recognized antigens are unknown. Libraries were prepared by immunoSEQ multiplex PCR; TCRdb keeps only in-frame clonotypes and omits some of them. Of some 60,000 clones in the sample, around 80% are singletons; the top ten hold 3% to 4%. The sample consisted of PBMCs, taken from a glioma patient whose treatment included an IDH1 peptide vaccine. Receptors originate from a young man with glioma. Both conserved end residues are part of each CDR3. The order of the fields is V gene, J gene, D gene, CDR3 protein. D genes are given only for firm matches.

V: TRBV15; J: TRBJ2-7; D: -; CDR3: CATSRDLGYEQYF
V: TRBV29-1; J: TRBJ1-1; D: -; CDR3: CSVEDWASNTEAFF
V: TRBV7-9; J: TRBJ2-7; D: -; CDR3: CASSPQRRGYEQYF
V: TRBV28; J: TRBJ2-3; D: -; CDR3: CASSLVGTDTQYF
V: TRBV7-9; J: TRBJ1-2; D: -; CDR3: CASTPQEGSAGYTF
V: TRBV4-1; J: TRBJ2-3; D: -; CDR3: CASSQEASGTDTQYF
V: TRBV7-8; J: TRBJ2-3; D: -; CDR3: CASSSLSSSTDTQYF
V: TRBV9; J: TRBJ2-4; D: TRBD1; CDR3: CASSLGQGAKNIQYF
V: TRBV9; J: TRBJ2-1; D: TRBD2; CDR3: CASSSGGLNEQFF
V: TRBV9; J: TRBJ2-1; D: -; CDR3: CASGAVYNEQFF
V: TRBV5-6; J: TRBJ1-2; D: -; CDR3: CASSLGQVALYGYTF
V: TRBV20-1; J: TRBJ1-6; D: -; CDR3: CSASSNSPLHF
V: TRBV6-1; J: TRBJ2-3; D: TRBD1; CDR3: CASSPTGVFTDTQYF
V: TRBV15; J: TRBJ1-6; D: -; CDR3: CATSRDSTGTASPLHF
V: TRBV27; J: TRBJ2-3; D: TRBD2; CDR3: CASSIAGSTDTQYF
V: TRBV4-1; J: TRBJ2-7; D: TRBD2; CDR3: CASSQVVAGGYEQYF
V: TRBV27; J: TRBJ1-5; D: -; CDR3: CASSPSGISQPQHF
V: TRBV30; J: TRBJ2-7; D: -; CDR3: CAWSHIAQAYEQYF
V: TRBV20-1; J: TRBJ1-5; D: -; CDR3: CSASAHQPQHF
V: TRBV5-1; J: TRBJ2-3; D: -; CDR3: CASSFTGSTDTQYF